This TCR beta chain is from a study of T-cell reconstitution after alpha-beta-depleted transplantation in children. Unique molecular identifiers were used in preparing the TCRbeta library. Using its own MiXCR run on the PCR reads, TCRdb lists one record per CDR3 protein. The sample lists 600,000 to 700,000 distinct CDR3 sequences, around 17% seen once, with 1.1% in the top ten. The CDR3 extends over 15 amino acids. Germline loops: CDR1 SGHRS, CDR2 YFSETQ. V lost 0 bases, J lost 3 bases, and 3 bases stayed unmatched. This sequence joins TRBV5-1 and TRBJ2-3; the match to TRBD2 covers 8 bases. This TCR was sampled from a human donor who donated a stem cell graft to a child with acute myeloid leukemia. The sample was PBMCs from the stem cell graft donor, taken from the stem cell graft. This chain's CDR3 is CASSLDIAGTDTQYF. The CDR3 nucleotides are TGCGCCAGCAGCTTGGATATAGCGGGGACAGATACGCAGTATTTT. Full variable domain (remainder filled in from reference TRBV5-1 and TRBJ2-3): KAGVTQTPRYLIKTRGQQVTLSCSPISGHRSVSWYQQTPGQGLQFLFEYFSETQRNKGNFPGRFSGRQFSNSRSEMNVSTLELGDSALYLCASSLDIAGTDTQYFGPGTRLTVL.